These 24 T cell receptor beta chains were all obtained from the same sample, sequenced in a study of T cell clusters in autoimmune cytopenias. TRB was amplified by touch-down multiplex PCR, primer pools A and B combined. TCRdb re-called the multiplex PCR reads and shows each CDR3 protein once, DNA omitted. Its table lists approximately 4,100 distinct CDR3 sequences. Approximately 36,000 genome equivalents of blood DNA were amplified for TRB. Another study also made use of these data, one on T cell repertoires in aging, cancer and after chemotherapy.

Specimen: peripheral blood. These receptors came from a human donor in good health.

The rearrangement joins TRBV18 to TRBJ2-7; the D gene TCRdb calls, TRBD1, cannot be checked with no DNA. The CDR3 runs to 13 residues. Germline V CDR1 and CDR2: KGHSH, LQKENI. The CDR3 spells CASSAGTTYEQYF.

Measured by frequency, this clonotype is medium-sized. This chain uses TRBV6-1 with TRBJ2-3; lacking DNA, the TRBD1 call made by TCRdb goes unchecked. Germline CDR1 and CDR2: MNHNS and SASEGT. This CDR3 comprises 15 residues. The CDR3 region is CASSEYQGVTDTQYF.

The chain employs TRBV27 and TRBJ1-5; absent DNA, TCRdb's TRBD1 call cannot be checked. The CDR3 covers 14 residues. The V gene's germline CDR1 is MNHEY and CDR2 SMNVEV (reference sequence). This CDR3 reads CASSLDRENQPQHF.

In terms of frequency, this clonotype is medium-sized. This chain uses TRBV5-4 with TRBJ2-1; TCRdb outputs TRBD2, but without DNA this stays unchecked. The CDR3 runs 15 residues. Germline CDR1 SGHNT, CDR2 YYREEE (reference sequence). The CDR3 sequence is CASSAPSGGGDEQFF.

V is TRBV6-1 and J is TRBJ1-2. CDR3 size: 15 residues. In germline, CDR1 is MNHNS, CDR2 SASEGT. CDR3 in amino acids: CASSEKFQTNYGYTF.

According to its frequency, this clonotype is medium-sized. The rearrangement joins TRBV19 to TRBJ2-7; TCRdb's D call of TRBD1 is untestable without DNA. The CDR3 is 14 amino acids. Germline V gene sequence: CDR1 LNHDA, CDR2 SQIVND (reference sequence). Here the CDR3 reads CASSITGQTYEQYF.

This clonotype is identified as medium-sized (0.01 to 0.1%) from frequency. Here the CDR3 reads CASEEGVGNSPLHF. V is TRBV30 and J is TRBJ1-6; no DNA is available, so the TRBD1 call from TCRdb remains unchecked. This CDR3 has 14 residues. Germline CDR1 reads GTSNPN; CDR2 reads SVGIG (reference sequence).

The rearrangement joins TRBV6-5 to TRBJ2-3; checking the TCRdb D call of TRBD2 is not possible without DNA. Looked up from germline, CDR1 is MNHEY and CDR2 is SVGAGI. The CDR3 loop spans 15 amino acids. The CDR3 region is CASSSLAGGIDTQYF.

This clonotype is classed as medium-sized by frequency. J is TRBJ1-4 and V is TRBV5-6; TCRdb's D call, TRBD1, is unchecked because there is no DNA. The CDR3 extends over 14 amino acids. The germline V gene encodes CDR1 SGHDT and CDR2 YYEEEE. The CDR3 region is CASSLGGVDEKLFF.

The V and J genes are TRBV6-1 and TRBJ1-4; the D gene TCRdb calls, TRBD1, cannot be checked with no DNA. The germline V gene encodes CDR1 MNHNS and CDR2 SASEGT. There are 15 residues in the CDR3. CDR3 loop: CASTRGSLFKEKLFF.

Frequency places this clonotype as medium-sized. V and J are TRBV6-1 and TRBJ1-2; TCRdb designates TRBD1, a call that cannot be tested without DNA. Germline CDR1 is MNHNS and CDR2 is SASEGT. The CDR3 spans 13 residues. The CDR3 is CASTTGNPRGYTF.

By frequency, this clonotype is medium-sized (0.01 to 0.1%). The chain uses TRBV5-4 and TRBJ1-6; TCRdb gives TRBD1 as the D gene, but with no DNA this cannot be confirmed. Germline CDR1 and CDR2: SGHNT and YYREEE (reference sequence). The CDR3 is 14 amino acids. The CDR3 loop is CASSVGTGASPLHF.

Considering frequency, this clonotype is medium-sized. The chain employs TRBV15 and TRBJ2-7; there is no DNA to check the TCRdb D call of TRBD2. The length of the CDR3 is 14 residues. In germline, CDR1 is LNHNV, CDR2 YYDKDF (reference sequence). The CDR3 sequence is CATSRAGTSDEQYF. The full variable domain, rest sourced from reference TRBV15 and TRBJ2-7, is DAMVIQNPRYQVTQFGKPVTLSCSQTLNHNVMYWYQQKSSQAPKLLFHYYDKDFNNEADTPDNFQSRRPNTSFCFLDIRSPGLGDTAMYLCATSRAGTSDEQYFGPGTRLTVT.

The gene calls are TRBV7-6 and TRBJ2-7; TCRdb indicates TRBD1, and absent DNA this call remains unverified. The CDR3 runs to 13 residues. Germline V gene sequence: CDR1 SGHVS, CDR2 FNYEAQ. The CDR3 sequence is CASSKGQGYEQYF. The variable domain in full, with the rest retrieved from reference TRBV7-6 and TRBJ2-7, is GAGVSQSPRYKVTKRGQDVALRCDPISGHVSLYWYRQALGQGPEFLTYFNYEAQQDKSGLPNDRFSAERPEGSISTLTIQRTEQRDSAMYRCASSKGQGYEQYFGPGTRLTVT.

The CDR3 protein is CASSDGGGAKNIQYF. The chain uses TRBV6-1 and TRBJ2-4; there is no DNA to check the TCRdb D call of TRBD2. Per the germline V gene, CDR1 is MNHNS and CDR2 is SASEGT. The CDR3 sequence is 15 residues long.

The chain carries TRBV6-1 and TRBJ1-2; the TCRdb call, TRBD1, lacks DNA for checking. Germline V CDR1 and CDR2: MNHNS, SASEGT. The CDR3 is 12 amino acids. This CDR3 reads CASSLPGRVDTF.

CDR3 loop: CASSATGRGDSPLHF. The chain couples TRBV5-1 to TRBJ1-6; TCRdb designates TRBD1, a call that cannot be tested without DNA. CDR1 SGHRS and CDR2 YFSETQ come from the germline V gene. The CDR3 loop spans 15 amino acids.

The chain carries TRBV6-6 and TRBJ2-5; no DNA is available, so the TRBD1 call from TCRdb remains unchecked. CDR3 length: 13 amino acids. Germline V CDR1 and CDR2: MNHNY, SVGAGI (reference sequence). CDR3 loop: CAIGLRTKETQYF.

The chain carries TRBV7-9 and TRBJ1-1. CDR1 SEHNR and CDR2 FQNEAQ come from the germline V gene (reference sequence). The CDR3 extends over 12 amino acids. The CDR3 loop reads CASSLSSGEAFF.

This chain uses TRBV5-1 with TRBJ2-3; TCRdb lists TRBD2, though no DNA is available to test this call. Germline CDR1 is SGHRS and CDR2 is YFSETQ. The CDR3 spans 15 residues. CDR3 sequence reads: CASSLAGGGDDTQYF. Complete variable domain (other parts from reference TRBV5-1 and TRBJ2-3): KAGVTQTPRYLIKTRGQQVTLSCSPISGHRSVSWYQQTPGQGLQFLFEYFSETQRNKGNFPGRFSGRQFSNSRSEMNVSTLELGDSALYLCASSLAGGGDDTQYFGPGTRLTVL.

Measured by frequency, this clonotype is medium-sized. The genes are TRBV18 and TRBJ2-3. The CDR3 contains 17 residues. Germline V gene data show CDR1 as KGHSH and CDR2 as LQKENI. The CDR3 loop is CASSPLVGGGGTDTQYF.

V is TRBV5-6 and J is TRBJ1-2; no DNA is available, so the TRBD1 call from TCRdb remains unchecked. The CDR3 extends over 16 amino acids. Germline-derived CDR1 and CDR2 are SGHDT and YYEEEE. The CDR3 sequence is CASSFGTYQGTYGYTF.

The chain carries TRBV7-9 and TRBJ1-4; TCRdb selects TRBD1, and the lack of DNA leaves this call unchecked. The CDR3 consists of 15 residues. Germline V lookup: CDR1 SEHNR, CDR2 FQNEAQ (reference sequence). The CDR3 protein is CASSSEGEVNEKLFF.

In terms of frequency, this clonotype is medium-sized. This chain links TRBV6-2 or TRBV6-3 with TRBJ1-1. The CDR3 consists of 13 residues. Germline CDR1 reads MNHEY; CDR2 reads SVGEGT. The CDR3 sequence: CASSNAENTEAFF.